One sample yielded the 11 T cell receptor beta chains listed below, sequenced in a study of cytomegalovirus exposure and HLA in healthy donors. Generated by immunoSEQ multiplex PCR, the TCRdb table keeps only in-frame clones and is missing some. The table records tens of thousands of clones, around 90% of them present only once. The sequencing input was PBMCs. All receptors come from a woman aged 30 to 39 in good health and CMV-seronegative.

V usage is TRBV28 and J usage is TRBJ1-2; D may be TRBD1 (6 bases). V lost 6 bases, J lost 5 bases, and 13 bases lay in between. Germline CDR1 is MDHEN and CDR2 is SYDVKM. The CDR3 consists of 13 residues. The CDR3 spells CASSPGQLYGYTF. For the CDR3, the DNA is TGTGCCAGCAGCCCCGGACAGCTTTATGGCTACACCTTC.

The chain is built from TRBV6-5 and TRBJ1-5, with a weak D call TRBD1 (6 bases). From germline, CDR1 is MNHEY and CDR2 SVGAGI. This CDR3 has 14 residues. Trimming stripped 7 bases from V and 2 bases from J, with 12 bases between. CDR3 nucleotides: TGTGCCAGCATGGGGGGGCTTGGCAATCAGCCCCAGCATTTT. Amino acid sequence: CASMGGLGNQPQHF.

The V gene is TRBV28, the J gene TRBJ2-2; TRBD1 might be the D (9 bases). CDR1 is MDHEN and CDR2 is SYDVKM in the germline V gene. V lost 9 bases and J 3 bases, leaving 17 bases between the germline ends. The CDR3 consists of 15 residues. CDR3 nucleotides: TGTGCCAGTACGGGGGGGGACAGGGACACCGGGGAGCTGTTTTTT. Its protein product is CASTGGDRDTGELFF.

The chain employs TRBV28 and TRBJ2-7, with 7 bases that match TRBD1. The CDR3 has 14 amino acids. Trimming cost V 6 bases and J 2 bases; bases outside gene matches: 7. Germline CDR1 is MDHEN and CDR2 is SYDVKM. The CDR3 here is CASSDRAIPYEQYF. DNA of the CDR3: TGTGCCAGCAGCGACAGGGCAATCCCCTACGAGCAGTACTTC.

In this sample, this clone turned up once. The rearrangement uses TRBV2 and TRBJ2-3; tentatively, D is TRBD1 (5 bases). With 4 bases removed from V and 4 bases from J, the gap between germline ends came to 15 bases. CDR3 length equals 15 residues. Germline CDR1 and CDR2: SNHLY and FYNNEI. The CDR3 sequence: CASSVVRVGSDTQYF. DNA of the CDR3: TGTGCCAGCAGTGTAGTCAGGGTCGGATCAGATACGCAGTATTTT.

This clone came up a few times. This rearrangement joins TRBV5-1 to TRBJ2-5; weak D call: TRBD2 (5 bases). The CDR3 runs to 14 residues. The V end lost 3 bases, the J end lost 5 bases, and 14 bases lay between the germline ends. Germline CDR1 SGHRS, CDR2 YFSETQ. The CDR3 reads CASSYERPGETQYF. For the CDR3, the DNA is TGCGCCAGCAGCTACGAGAGGCCGGGGGAGACCCAGTACTTC. Together with reference TRBV5-1 and TRBJ2-5, the CDR3 gives the full variable domain: KAGVTQTPRYLIKTRGQQVTLSCSPISGHRSVSWYQQTPGQGLQFLFEYFSETQRNKGNFPGRFSGRQFSNSRSEMNVSTLELGDSALYLCASSYERPGETQYFGPGTRLLVL.

This clone has a single count. The gene calls are TRBV30 and TRBJ1-5; tentatively, D is TRBD1 (6 bases). Germline lookup yields CDR1 GTSNPN and CDR2 SVGIG (reference sequence). Trimming removed 3 bases from V and 7 bases from J, with 25 bases in between. This CDR3 is built from 17 residues. CDR3 protein: CAWRAPIGQGSGQPQHF. CDR3 bases: TGTGCCTGGAGGGCCCCAATTGGGCAGGGGTCGGGACAGCCCCAGCATTTT.

The chain has TRBV28 and TRBJ1-2; D gene ambiguous. Trimming pared 1 base from V and 7 bases from J, leaving 13 bases between. Per the germline V gene, CDR1 is MDHEN and CDR2 is SYDVKM. The CDR3 totals 14 residues. The CDR3 region has the DNA TGTGCCAGCAGTTTATATGTTCCAGAGGGTGGCTACACCTTC. It translates to CASSLYVPEGGYTF.

The chain recombines TRBV28 with TRBJ1-2, with D perhaps TRBD1 (5 bases). V lost 4 bases, J lost 3 bases, and 6 bases lay in between. This CDR3 region has 12 residues. Germline CDR1 reads MDHEN; CDR2 reads SYDVKM. CDR3: CASSSRDYGYTF. The CDR3 DNA reads as TGTGCCAGCAGTTCCAGGGACTATGGCTACACCTTC.

The chain employs TRBV10-3 and TRBJ1-2; D call uncertain. Germline assignment: CDR1 ENHRY and CDR2 SYGVKD. This CDR3 has 14 residues. V was pared by 9 bases and J by 6 bases, with 20 bases between. CDR3 residues: CAIHAAVGYDGYTF. In nucleotides, the CDR3 is TGTGCCATACATGCGGCCGTAGGCTATGATGGCTACACCTTC.

The chain uses TRBV7-8 and TRBJ2-2; 9 bases align to TRBD2. Germline V CDR1 and CDR2: SGHVS, FQNEAQ. CDR3 length: 16 residues. J was trimmed by 4 bases and V by 1 base; bases with no gene match: 4. In DNA, the CDR3 is TGTGCCAGCAGCTTAGACTATAGCGGGAGCACCGGGGAGCTGTTTTTT. This sequence encodes CASSLDYSGSTGELFF.